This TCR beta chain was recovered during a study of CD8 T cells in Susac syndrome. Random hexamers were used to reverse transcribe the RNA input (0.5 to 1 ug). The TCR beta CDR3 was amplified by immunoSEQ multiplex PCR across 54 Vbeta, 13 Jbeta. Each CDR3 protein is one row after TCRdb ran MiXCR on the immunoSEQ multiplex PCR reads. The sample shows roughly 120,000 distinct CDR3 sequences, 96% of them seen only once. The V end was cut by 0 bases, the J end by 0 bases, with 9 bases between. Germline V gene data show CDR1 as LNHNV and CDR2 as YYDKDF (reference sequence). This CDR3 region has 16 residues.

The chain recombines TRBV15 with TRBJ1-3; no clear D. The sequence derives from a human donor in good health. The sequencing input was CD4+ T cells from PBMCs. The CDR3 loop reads CATSRDYRDSGNTIYF. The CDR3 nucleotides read TGTGCCACCAGCAGAGATTACAGAGACTCTGGAAACACCATATATTTT. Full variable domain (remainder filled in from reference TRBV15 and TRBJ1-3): DAMVIQNPRYQVTQFGKPVTLSCSQTLNHNVMYWYQQKSSQAPKLLFHYYDKDFNNEADTPDNFQSRRPNTSFCFLDIRSPGLGDTAMYLCATSRDYRDSGNTIYFGEGSWLTVV.